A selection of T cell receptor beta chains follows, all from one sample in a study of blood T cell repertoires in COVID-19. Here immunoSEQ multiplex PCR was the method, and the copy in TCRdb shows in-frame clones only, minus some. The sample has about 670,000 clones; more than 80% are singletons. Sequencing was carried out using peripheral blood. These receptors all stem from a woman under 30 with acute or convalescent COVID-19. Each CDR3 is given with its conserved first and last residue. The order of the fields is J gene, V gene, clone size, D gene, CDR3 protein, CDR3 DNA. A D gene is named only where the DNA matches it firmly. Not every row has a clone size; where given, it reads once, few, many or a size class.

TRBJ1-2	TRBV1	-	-	CTSSQDPRGSYGYTF	TGCACCAGCAGCCAAGATCCCAGGGGGAGTTATGGCTACACCTTC
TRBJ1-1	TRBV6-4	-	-	CASSDSRGSWHTEAFF	TGTGCCAGCAGTGACTCTAGGGGCAGTTGGCACACTGAAGCTTTCTTT
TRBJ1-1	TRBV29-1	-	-	CSELKLNTEAFF	TGCAGCGAGTTGAAGCTGAACACTGAAGCTTTCTTT
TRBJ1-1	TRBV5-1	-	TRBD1	CASSKQGAGTEAFF	TGCGCCAGCAGCAAACAGGGGGCTGGGACTGAAGCTTTCTTT
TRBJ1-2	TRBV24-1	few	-	CATSDSGPNYGYTF	TGTGCCACCAGTGATAGCGGACCTAACTATGGCTACACCTTC
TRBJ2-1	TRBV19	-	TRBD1	CASSGQGYNEQFF	TGTGCCAGTAGCGGACAGGGCTACAATGAGCAGTTCTTC
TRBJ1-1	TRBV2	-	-	CARRTANTEAFF	TGTGCCAGGAGGACAGCAAACACTGAAGCTTTCTTT
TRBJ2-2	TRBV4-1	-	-	CASSPIPGELFF	TGCGCCAGCAGCCCTATCCCCGGGGAGCTGTTTTTT
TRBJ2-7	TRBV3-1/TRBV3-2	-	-	CASSQGDTRYEQYF	TGTGCCAGCAGCCAAGGGGACACGCGGTACGAGCAGTACTTC
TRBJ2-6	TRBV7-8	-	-	CASSLIARQYSSGANVLTF	TGTGCCAGCAGCCTCATTGCGAGACAGTATTCCTCTGGGGCCAACGTCCTGACTTTC
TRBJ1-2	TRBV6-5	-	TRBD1	CASSYSGQGAGYGYTF	TGTGCCAGCAGTTACTCGGGACAGGGGGCTGGCTATGGCTACACCTTC
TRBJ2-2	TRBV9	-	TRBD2	CASSVAGLEAGELFF	TGTGCCAGCAGCGTAGCGGGACTAGAGGCCGGGGAGCTGTTTTTT
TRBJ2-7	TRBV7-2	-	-	CASSKLLAGLEQYF	TGTGCCAGCAGCAAATTGCTGGCTGGACTCGAGCAGTACTTC
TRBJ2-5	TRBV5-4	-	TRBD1	CASSQDRLGTQYF	TGTGCCAGCAGCCAGGACAGGTTAGGGACCCAGTACTTC
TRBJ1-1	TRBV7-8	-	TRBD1	CASSLETGIYTEAFF	TGTGCCAGCAGCTTAGAGACAGGGATCTATACTGAAGCTTTCTTT
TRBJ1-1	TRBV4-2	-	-	CASSQGVGTEAFF	TGTGCCAGCAGCCAGGGAGTGGGGACTGAAGCTTTCTTT
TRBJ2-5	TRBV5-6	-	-	CASSLWLLAETQYF	TGTGCCAGCAGCTTGTGGCTCCTGGCAGAGACCCAGTACTTC
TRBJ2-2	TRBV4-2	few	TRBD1	CASSQEGTGTGELFF	TGTGCCAGCAGCCAAGAAGGGACAGGGACCGGGGAGCTGTTTTTT
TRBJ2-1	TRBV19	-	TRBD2	CASSISGVSSYNEQFF	TGTGCCAGTAGTATTAGCGGGGTCAGCTCCTACAATGAGCAGTTCTTC
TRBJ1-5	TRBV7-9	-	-	CASSSTKSNQPQHF	TGTGCCAGCAGCTCGACTAAAAGCAATCAGCCCCAGCATTTT
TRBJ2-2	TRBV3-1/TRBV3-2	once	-	CASSQGGGTGELFF	TGTGCCAGCAGCCAAGGTGGGGGGACCGGGGAGCTGTTTTTT
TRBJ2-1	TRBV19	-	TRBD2	CASSSRLAGGGNEQFF	TGTGCCAGTAGTAGTCGACTAGCGGGGGGAGGGAATGAGCAGTTCTTC
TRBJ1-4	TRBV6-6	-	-	CASSYTGVGEKLFF	TGTGCCAGCAGTTACACAGGAGTTGGCGAAAAACTGTTTTTT
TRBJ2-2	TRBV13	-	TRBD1	CASSSRTGRITGELFF	TGTGCCAGCAGCTCAAGGACAGGGAGGATTACCGGGGAGCTGTTTTTT
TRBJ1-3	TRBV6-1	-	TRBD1	CASSERDRSSGNTIYF	TGTGCCAGCAGTGAAAGGGACAGATCCTCTGGAAACACCATATATTTT
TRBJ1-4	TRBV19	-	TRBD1	CASSPGQDLNEKLFF	TGTGCCAGTAGTCCCGGACAGGACTTAAATGAAAAACTGTTTTTT
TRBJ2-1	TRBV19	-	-	CASSITGPSYNEQFF	TGTGCCAGTAGTATCACAGGGCCTTCCTACAATGAGCAGTTCTTC
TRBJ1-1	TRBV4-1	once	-	CASSQVPGTRNPPAFF	TGCGCCAGCAGCCAAGTACCCGGGACTAGGAATCCTCCGGCTTTCTTT
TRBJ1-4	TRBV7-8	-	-	CASKPRGGASLNEKLFF	TGTGCCAGCAAACCTCGTGGGGGGGCCTCCCTCAATGAAAAACTGTTTTTT
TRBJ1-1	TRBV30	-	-	CAWSVEHRLDTEAFF	TGTGCCTGGAGTGTTGAGCACCGCTTGGACACTGAAGCTTTCTTT
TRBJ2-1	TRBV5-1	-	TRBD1	CASQGARGLARNEQFF	TGCGCCAGTCAGGGGGCAAGGGGGCTAGCCCGCAATGAGCAGTTCTTC
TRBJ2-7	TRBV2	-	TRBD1	CASERTGVGEQYF	TGTGCCAGCGAAAGGACAGGGGTCGGCGAGCAGTACTTC
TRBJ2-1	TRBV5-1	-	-	CASTSYNEQFF	TGCGCCAGCACTAGTTACAATGAGCAGTTCTTC
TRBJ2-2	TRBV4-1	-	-	CASSHIRAPGELFF	TGCGCCAGCAGCCATATACGCGCCCCCGGGGAGCTGTTTTTT
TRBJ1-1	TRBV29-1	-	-	CSVVRKNTEAFF	TGCAGCGTTGTTCGTAAGAACACTGAAGCTTTCTTT
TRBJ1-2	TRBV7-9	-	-	CASSADLRDYGYTF	TGTGCCAGCAGTGCTGATCTTCGGGACTATGGCTACACCTTC
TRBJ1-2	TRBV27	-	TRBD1	CASSPGGPGGPGGYTF	TGTGCCAGCAGCCCAGGGGGGCCGGGAGGGCCGGGGGGCTACACCTTC
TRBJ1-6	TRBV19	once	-	CASSIQRAYNSPLHF	TGTGCCAGTAGTATCCAGAGGGCCTATAATTCACCCCTCCACTTT
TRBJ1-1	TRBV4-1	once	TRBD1	CASSQEFRGTVNEAFF	TGCGCCAGCAGCCAAGAATTCCGTGGGACAGTTAATGAAGCTTTCTTT
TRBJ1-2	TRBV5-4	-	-	CASSLDRRGYTF	TGTGCCAGCAGCTTGGACAGAAGGGGCTACACCTTC
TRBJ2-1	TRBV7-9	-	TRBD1	CASSFSPQGAYNEQFF	TGTGCCAGCAGCTTTTCCCCCCAGGGGGCCTACAATGAGCAGTTCTTC
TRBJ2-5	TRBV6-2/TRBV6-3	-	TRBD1	CASSSNRGLWETQYF	TGTGCCAGCAGTTCCAACAGGGGGCTCTGGGAGACCCAGTACTTC
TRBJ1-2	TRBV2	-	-	CASRLRTANYGYTF	TGTGCCAGCAGACTAAGGACAGCTAACTATGGCTACACCTTC
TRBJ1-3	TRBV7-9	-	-	CASRPRGQRGNTIYF	TGTGCCAGCAGACCTAGAGGACAGAGAGGAAACACCATATATTTT